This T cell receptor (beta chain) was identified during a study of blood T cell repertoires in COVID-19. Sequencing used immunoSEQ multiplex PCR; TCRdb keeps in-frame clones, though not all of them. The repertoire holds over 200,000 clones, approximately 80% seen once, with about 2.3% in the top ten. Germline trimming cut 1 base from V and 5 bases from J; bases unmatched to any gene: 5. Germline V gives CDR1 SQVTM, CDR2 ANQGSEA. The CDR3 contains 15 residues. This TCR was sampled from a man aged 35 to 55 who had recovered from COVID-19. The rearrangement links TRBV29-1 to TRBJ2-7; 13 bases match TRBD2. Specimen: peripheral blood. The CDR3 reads CSVEGRLAGGHEQYF. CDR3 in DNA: TGCAGCGTTGAAGGCCGACTAGCGGGAGGCCACGAGCAGTACTTC.